The 18 T cell receptor beta chains below come from one sample, sequenced in a study of blood T cell repertoires in COVID-19. The assay was immunoSEQ multiplex PCR, and TCRdb's table has in-frame clones only and misses some. The table lists a few hundred thousand clones, roughly 88% of them singletons. The sequencing input was peripheral blood. These TCRs come from a woman between 25 and 40 years old with COVID-19, enrolled during active disease.

The chain couples TRBV12-5 to TRBJ1-4, with 7 nucleotides matching TRBD1. The ends lost 11 bases at V and 12 bases at J; junction bases unmatched: 18. The germline V gene has CDR1 LGHNT and CDR2 FRNRAP. This CDR3 contains 14 residues. The CDR3 sequence is CAGILRGPGIELFF. CDR3 coding DNA: TGTGCTGGAATACTTAGGGGGCCCGGAATAGAACTGTTTTTT.

The V gene is TRBV21-1, the J gene TRBJ2-3; the D segment call TRBD1 is taken from the table without a DNA check. TRBV21-1 is a pseudogene segment. The CDR3 runs to 15 residues. CDR3 DNA sequence: TGTGCCAGCAGCAAGGGGCCTACTAGCACAGATACGCAGTATTTT. Encoded protein: CASSKGPTSTDTQYF.

V gene TRBV7-6 combines with J gene TRBJ1-3; D remains unclear. Deletions cut 4 bases from V and 0 bases from J, with 19 bases between. Looked up from germline, CDR1 is SGHVS and CDR2 is FNYEAQ. The CDR3 has 18 residues. As DNA, the CDR3 is TGTGCCAGCAGCTCCAGGCTTGGAGGGCCTAACTCTGGAAACACCATATATTTT. It translates to CASSSRLGGPNSGNTIYF.

This clone turned up a few times. This rearrangement joins TRBV5-1 to TRBJ2-7, with D possibly being TRBD1 (5 bases). Trimming cost V 8 bases and J 0 bases, with 18 bases left between them. The V gene's germline CDR1 is SGHRS and CDR2 YFSETQ. The CDR3 runs to 15 residues. The CDR3 loop reads CASSRSGLGSYEQYF. CDR3 bases: TGCGCCAGTTCGCGTTCAGGGTTGGGCTCCTACGAGCAGTACTTC.

This clone was seen a handful of times. This sequence joins TRBV7-2 and TRBJ2-2; 13 nucleotides align to TRBD2. J lost 4 bases, V lost 4 bases, and 9 bases had no gene match. The CDR3 runs to 18 residues. The germline CDR1 and CDR2 sequences are SGHTA and FQGNSA. Here the CDR3 DNA reads TGTGCCAGCAGCTCTAATGGACTAGCGGGAGAGGCCACCGGGGAGCTGTTTTTT. As protein: CASSSNGLAGEATGELFF.

The gene calls are TRBV2 and TRBJ1-1; 12 bases match TRBD1. Trimming removed 4 bases from V and 4 bases from J; junction bases left unmatched: 1. Germline CDR1 reads SNHLY; CDR2 reads FYNNEI. The CDR3 is made up of 14 amino acids. The CDR3 loop is CASSGDRGRTEAFF. The CDR3 DNA reads as TGTGCCAGCAGTGGGGACAGGGGGCGCACTGAAGCTTTCTTT.

The chain recombines TRBV11-2 with TRBJ2-2; 11 positions agree with TRBD2. The CDR3 consists of 17 residues. The V and J ends lost 0 bases and 3 bases, in that order; junction bases with no gene match: 3. Looked up from germline, CDR1 is SGHAT and CDR2 is FQNNGV. The CDR3 DNA reads TGTGCCAGCAGCTTAGATGGACTAGCGGGTTACACCGGGGAGCTGTTTTTT. Encoded protein: CASSLDGLAGYTGELFF.

V usage is TRBV21-1 and J usage is TRBJ1-1. TRBV21-1 is flagged as a pseudogene. This CDR3 region has 16 residues. The CDR3 nucleotides are TGTGCCAGCAGCAAAGTAGGCGGGGGGCCGAGGACTGAAGCTTTCTTT. Translation: CASSKVGGGPRTEAFF.

This chain joins TRBV19 and TRBJ1-2; a weak D match, TRBD1 (6 bases). In germline, CDR1 is LNHDA, CDR2 SQIVND (reference sequence). V shed 6 bases and J shed 6 bases, with 14 bases lying between them. This CDR3 has 13 amino acids. The CDR3 sequence is CASRGGGIDGYTF. The CDR3 DNA reads as TGTGCCAGTAGGGGCGGGGGCATCGATGGCTACACCTTC.

The chain couples TRBV19 to TRBJ2-2, with TRBD2 identical over 10 bases. The CDR3 is made up of 16 amino acids. Germline V gene lookup returns CDR1 LNHDA and CDR2 SQIVND (reference sequence). Losses at the gene ends were 1 base for V and 7 bases for J; bases not matched to a gene: 6. The CDR3, as DNA: TGTGCCAGTAGTATAGGGCTAGCGGGAGTAATCGGGGAGCTGTTTTTT. Amino acids: CASSIGLAGVIGELFF.

This clone was seen just once. The chain is built from TRBV5-1 and TRBJ1-6; D perhaps matches TRBD1 (5 bases). Germline loops: CDR1 SGHRS, CDR2 YFSETQ. The V and J ends lost 4 bases and 7 bases respectively, with 12 bases between them. This CDR3 is 14 amino acids long. The CDR3 reads CASSLGDLNSPLHF. The CDR3 nucleotides read TGCGCCAGCAGCCTTGGGGACTTAAATTCACCCCTCCACTTT.

This chain uses TRBV27 with TRBJ2-1; maybe TRBD2 (5 bases). CDR3 size: 13 residues. Per the germline V gene, CDR1 is MNHEY and CDR2 is SMNVEV (reference sequence). V lost 3 bases, J lost 12 bases, and 15 bases lay in between. CDR3 DNA: TGTGCCAGCAGTTTTCTCTCTGGCGGGTGGCAGTTCTTC. Translation gives CASSFLSGGWQFF.

The V and J genes are TRBV5-4 and TRBJ1-3; D remains ambiguous. Deletions cut 7 bases from V and 2 bases from J, with 10 bases between. The CDR3 length is 13 residues. Per germline, CDR1 SGHNT and CDR2 YYREEE (reference sequence). The chain's CDR3 is CASGPGAGNTIYF. The CDR3 coding sequence is TGTGCCAGCGGTCCCGGGGCTGGAAACACCATATATTTT.

The chain has TRBV7-9 and TRBJ2-3; TRBD2 matches at 8 bases. The J segment lost 2 bases and the V segment lost 4 bases, leaving 5 bases of the junction unmatched. The CDR3 length is 15 residues. The V gene's germline CDR1 is SEHNR and CDR2 FQNEAQ (reference sequence). CDR3 DNA sequence: TGTGCCAGCAGCTATAGCGGGATAAACACAGATACGCAGTATTTT. This codes for CASSYSGINTDTQYF.

The chain links TRBV18 to TRBJ2-3; possibly TRBD2 for D (6 bases). CDR3 length: 16 residues. V lost 3 bases and J lost 7, with 20 bases in between. Germline assignment: CDR1 KGHSH and CDR2 LQKENI. CDR3 residues: CASSPRGSGAGNTQYF. CDR3 DNA: TGTGCCAGCTCACCTCGAGGTAGCGGCGCTGGGAATACGCAGTATTTT. Drawing the rest from reference TRBV18 and TRBJ2-3, the complete variable domain is NAGVMQNPRHLVRRRGQEARLRCSPMKGHSHVYWYRQLPEEGLKFMVYLQKENIIDESGMPKERFSAEFPKEGPSILRIQQVVRGDSAAYFCASSPRGSGAGNTQYFGPGTRLTVL.

This clone appeared once. CDR3 protein: CASSDRGLSYEQYF. The CDR3 DNA reads TGTGCCAGCAGTGACAGGGGGCTCAGCTACGAGCAGTACTTC. This chain joins TRBV2 and TRBJ2-7; TRBD1 matches at 8 bases. This CDR3 has 14 residues. V trimming: 3 bases; J trimming: 3 bases; junction bases outside the gene matches: 4. Per germline, CDR1 SNHLY and CDR2 FYNNEI. The complete variable domain, with remaining parts taken from reference TRBV2 and TRBJ2-7, reads EPEVTQTPSHQVTQMGQEVILRCVPISNHLYFYWYRQILGQKVEFLVSFYNNEISEKSEIFDDQFSVERPDGSNFTLKIRSTKLEDSAMYFCASSDRGLSYEQYFGPGTRLTVT.

The chain couples TRBV28 to TRBJ1-1, with D possibly being TRBD1 (5 bases). Trimming pared 6 bases from V and 3 bases from J, leaving 14 bases between. This CDR3 region has 14 residues. Germline V gives CDR1 MDHEN, CDR2 SYDVKM. The CDR3 region has the DNA TGTGCCAGCAGACCCAGGGCGGCGTACACTGAAGCTTTCTTT. Translation: CASRPRAAYTEAFF. The variable domain in full, completed from reference TRBV28 and TRBJ1-1, reads DVKVTQSSRYLVKRTGEKVFLECVQDMDHENMFWYRQDPGLGLRLIYFSYDVKMKEKGDIPEGYSVSREKKERFSLILESASTNQTSMYLCASRPRAAYTEAFFGQGTRLTVV.

Comments on this clone: Mismatch with germline at one junction end may stem from a read error. The V gene is TRBV29-1, the J gene TRBJ1-4, with TRBD1 matching over 11 bases. CDR1 SQVTM and CDR2 ANQGSEA come from the germline V gene. This CDR3 comprises 14 residues. CDR3 amino acids: CSAMDNGQGAYVLF. The CDR3 bases are TGCAGCGCGATGGACAATGGACAGGGGGCCTATGTTCTTTTT.